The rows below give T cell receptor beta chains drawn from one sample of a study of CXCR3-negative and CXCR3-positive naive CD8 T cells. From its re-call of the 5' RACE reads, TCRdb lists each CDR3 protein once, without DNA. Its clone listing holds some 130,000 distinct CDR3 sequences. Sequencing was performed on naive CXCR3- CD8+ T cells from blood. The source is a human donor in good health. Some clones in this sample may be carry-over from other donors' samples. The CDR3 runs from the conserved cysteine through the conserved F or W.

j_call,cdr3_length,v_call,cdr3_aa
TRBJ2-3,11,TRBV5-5,CASSLLDTQYF
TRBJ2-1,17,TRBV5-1,CASSLATGTGFSNEQFF
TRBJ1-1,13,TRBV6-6,CASSYGGAEGAFF
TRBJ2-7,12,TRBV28,CASFTSSDEQYF
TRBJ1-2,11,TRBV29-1,CSVEGQRGYTF
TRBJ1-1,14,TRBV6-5,CASSYRPERVRAFF
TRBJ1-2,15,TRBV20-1,CSARDEMTGGYGYTF
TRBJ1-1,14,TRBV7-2,CASGRGPANTEAFF
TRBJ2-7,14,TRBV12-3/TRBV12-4,CASSFVQGSSEQYF
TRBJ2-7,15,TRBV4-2,CASSQDGLAGTEQYF
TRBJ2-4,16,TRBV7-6,CASSAPGLLAKNIQYF
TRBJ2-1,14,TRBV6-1,CASSLAGGGNEQFF
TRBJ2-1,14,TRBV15,CATSIDRLADEQFF
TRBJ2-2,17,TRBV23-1,CASSQSPGQGNTGELFF
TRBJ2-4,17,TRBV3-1,CASSPGTGKLAKNIQYF
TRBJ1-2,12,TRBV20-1,CSARGMGGGYTF
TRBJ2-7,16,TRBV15,CATSSDSGGRQYEQYF